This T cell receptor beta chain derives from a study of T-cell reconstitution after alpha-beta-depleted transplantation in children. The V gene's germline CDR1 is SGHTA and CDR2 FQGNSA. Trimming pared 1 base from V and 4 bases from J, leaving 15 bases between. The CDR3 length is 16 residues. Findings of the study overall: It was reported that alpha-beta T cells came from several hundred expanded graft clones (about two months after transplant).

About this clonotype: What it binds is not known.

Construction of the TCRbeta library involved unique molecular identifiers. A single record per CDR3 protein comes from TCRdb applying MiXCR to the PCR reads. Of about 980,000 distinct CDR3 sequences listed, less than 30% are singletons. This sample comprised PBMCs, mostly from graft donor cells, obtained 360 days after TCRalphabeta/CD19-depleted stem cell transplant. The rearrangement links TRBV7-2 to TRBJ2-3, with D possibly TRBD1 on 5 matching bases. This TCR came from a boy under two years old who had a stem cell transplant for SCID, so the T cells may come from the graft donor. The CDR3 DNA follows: TGTGCCAGCAGCTTAGGATTTGGGGCCCAAGCAGATACGCAGTATTTT. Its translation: CASSLGFGAQADTQYF.